The 17 T cell receptor beta chains below were found in one sample sequenced in a study of cytomegalovirus exposure and HLA in healthy donors. PCR employed 60 Vbeta and 13 Jbeta primers. Assay used: immunoSEQ multiplex PCR; TCRdb lists only in-frame clones, some missing. The table has 100,000 to 150,000 clones, 60% to 85% seen once; the top ten hold 1.5%. Sequencing was done on a sample of PBMCs. The receptors were gathered from a woman aged 18-29 years in good health and CMV-seronegative.

The CDR3 protein is CASSWDSNYGYTF. CDR3 sequence (DNA): TGTGCCAGCAGTTGGGACAGTAACTATGGCTACACCTTC. The chain has TRBV28 and TRBJ1-2; 7 positions match TRBD1. The V segment lost 4 bases and the J segment 1 base; nucleotides outside the gene matches: 0. Germline values: CDR1 MDHEN, CDR2 SYDVKM. The CDR3 is made up of 13 amino acids.

The rearrangement links TRBV29-1 to TRBJ1-2, with 8 bases aligning to TRBD1. The CDR3 is made up of 13 amino acids. CDR1 and CDR2 (germline): SQVTM, ANQGSEA. V lost 6 bases, J lost 8 bases, and 11 bases stayed unmatched. The CDR3 spells CSVDRGPSLGYTF. The DNA for the CDR3 is TGCAGCGTCGACAGGGGCCCGAGTCTAGGCTACACCTTC.

This chain uses TRBV5-1 with TRBJ2-5; D call uncertain. V dropped 0 bases and J dropped 1 base, with 7 bases sitting between them. The CDR3 extends over 14 amino acids. CDR1 is SGHRS and CDR2 is YFSETQ in the germline V gene. The CDR3 bases are TGCGCCAGCAGCTTGGGGCCGTCCCAAGAGACCCAGTACTTC. Its translation is CASSLGPSQETQYF.

This sequence joins TRBV19 and TRBJ2-3, with D perhaps TRBD1 (6 bases). Germline lookup yields CDR1 LNHDA and CDR2 SQIVND (reference sequence). This CDR3 is built from 14 residues. Trimming took off 5 bases at V and 0 bases at J, with 9 bases between the two ends. CDR3 sequence reads: CASSRDTSTDTQYF. The DNA for the CDR3 is TGTGCCAGTAGTCGGGACACTAGCACAGATACGCAGTATTTT.

CDR3 residues: CASRPTASANYGYTF. Written as DNA, the CDR3 is TGTGCCAGCAGGCCTACAGCTTCAGCTAACTATGGCTACACCTTC. V usage is TRBV7-2 and J usage is TRBJ1-2, with no clear D. Germline CDR1 and CDR2: SGHTA and FQGNSA. This CDR3 spans 15 amino acids. V lost 6 bases and J 0 bases, leaving 14 bases between the germline ends.

In this sample, this clone turned up once. The chain joins TRBV7-9 to TRBJ1-4; the match to TRBD1 covers 11 bases. CDR3 length: 19 amino acids. From germline, CDR1 is SEHNR and CDR2 FQNEAQ (reference sequence). V trimming: 5 bases; J trimming: 0 bases; junction bases outside the gene matches: 11. The CDR3 here is CASSPWTGGGSATNEKLFF. The DNA for the CDR3 is TGTGCCAGCAGCCCCTGGACAGGGGGCGGCTCCGCAACTAATGAAAAACTGTTTTTT.

The chain joins TRBV4-1 to TRBJ1-5; D possibly corresponds to TRBD1 (5 bases). The CDR3 extends over 17 amino acids. Germline-derived CDR1 and CDR2 are MGHRA and YSYEKL. Trimming removed 0 bases from V and 0 bases from J, with 12 bases in between. CDR3 DNA sequence: TGCGCCAGCAGCCAAGATGGGCAGGGCGCTAGCAATCAGCCCCAGCATTTT. Residues: CASSQDGQGASNQPQHF.

This clone was recorded once. The gene calls are TRBV4-2 and TRBJ2-7; the D gene is possibly TRBD1 (5 bases). CDR1 and CDR2 (germline): LGHNA, YNFKEQ. Trimming removed 2 bases from V and 7 bases from J, with 9 bases in between. The CDR3 spans 12 residues. CDR3 sequence reads: CASSQTRVEQYF. In nucleotides, the CDR3 is TGTGCCAGCAGCCAAACCAGGGTTGAGCAGTACTTC.

CDR3 residues: CASSSGFAGADYEQYF. The DNA for the CDR3 is TGTGCCAGCAGCTCAGGGTTTGCGGGGGCGGACTACGAGCAGTACTTC. The chain is built from TRBV13 and TRBJ2-7; D might be TRBD2 (7 bases). Trimming removed 4 bases from V and 3 bases from J, with 19 bases in between. Germline V CDR1 and CDR2: PRHDT, FYEKMQ (reference sequence). The CDR3 has 16 amino acids.

This clone has more than one count but fewer than ten. The chain recombines TRBV4-1 with TRBJ1-1; D is possibly TRBD1 (5 bases). CDR3 length equals 15 residues. Germline CDR1 is MGHRA and CDR2 is YSYEKL. Trimming left V 4 bases short and J 8 bases short, with 20 bases between. CDR3 sequence reads: CASSRRETAPMEAFF. The CDR3 coding sequence is TGCGCCAGCAGCCGACGAGAGACAGCGCCCATGGAAGCTTTCTTT.

This chain connects TRBV27 to TRBJ2-5, with 8 bases fitting TRBD2. This CDR3 is 16 amino acids long. V was clipped by 2 bases and J by 5 bases; unmatched bases: 10. Germline loops: CDR1 MNHEY, CDR2 SMNVEV (reference sequence). CDR3 sequence (DNA): TGTGCCAGCAGTTTAGTGGTTCCGGGAGGGCTCGAGACCCAGTACTTC. It specifies CASSLVVPGGLETQYF.

The chain combines TRBV4-1 with TRBJ1-4, with D tentatively TRBD1 (6 bases). The length of the CDR3 is 16 residues. Deletions cut 0 bases from V and 8 bases from J, with 16 bases between. Germline CDR1 is MGHRA and CDR2 is YSYEKL. The chain's CDR3 is CASSQDLAGESEKLFF. As DNA, the CDR3 is TGCGCCAGCAGCCAAGATCTGGCAGGGGAAAGCGAAAAACTGTTTTTT.

The J gene is TRBJ2-3, the V gene TRBV7-9; TRBD2 might be the D (5 bases). The V gene's germline CDR1 is SEHNR and CDR2 FQNEAQ (reference sequence). The CDR3 covers 16 residues. The germline V and J ends were trimmed by 0 bases and 5 bases, with 15 bases remaining between them. The CDR3 loop reads CASSLALSGRGDTQYF. Written as DNA, the CDR3 is TGTGCCAGCAGCTTAGCTTTAAGCGGTCGCGGAGATACGCAGTATTTT.

The CDR3 bases are TGTGCCTGGAAACGGGAGGGTACCTACGAGCAGTACTTC. Amino acids: CAWKREGTYEQYF. The rearrangement links TRBV30 to TRBJ2-7; 8 bases match TRBD2. V dropped 4 bases and J dropped 2; count of bases not matched to a gene: 4. The CDR3 is made up of 13 amino acids. From germline, CDR1 is GTSNPN and CDR2 SVGIG (reference sequence).

The chain couples TRBV27 to TRBJ1-5, with D possibly TRBD1 on 5 matching bases. The germline V gene has CDR1 MNHEY and CDR2 SMNVEV (reference sequence). The germline V and J ends were trimmed by 2 bases and 7 bases, with 12 bases remaining between them. This CDR3 contains 14 residues. The CDR3 sequence: CASSLVRGRQPQHF. The CDR3 nucleotides read TGTGCCAGCAGTTTAGTTAGGGGCAGGCAGCCCCAGCATTTT.

V gene TRBV6-5 combines with J gene TRBJ1-3; no definite D call. V was trimmed by 0 bases and J by 9 bases, leaving 15 bases between them. Germline-derived CDR1 and CDR2 are MNHEY and SVGAGI. The CDR3 spans 15 residues. In DNA form, the CDR3 reads TGTGCCAGCAGTTACTCGAGTCCGGGTGTGAGCACCATATATTTT. Translated, it gives CASSYSSPGVSTIYF.

The chain couples TRBV6-6 to TRBJ1-1; D remains ambiguous. Trimming left V 0 bases short and J 1 base short, with 9 bases between. The germline gives CDR1 MNHNY, CDR2 SVGAGI (reference sequence). There are 15 residues in the CDR3. CDR3 DNA sequence: TGTGCCAGCAGTTACTCGAATCCGAGGAACACTGAAGCTTTCTTT. Translated: CASSYSNPRNTEAFF.